This TCR beta chain is from a study of blood T cell repertoires in COVID-19. Between the trimmed V and J ends, which lost 1 base and 6 bases, there was a span of 11 bases. Germline CDR1 reads LGHDT; CDR2 reads YNNKEL (reference sequence). The CDR3 is 14 amino acids. Using immunoSEQ multiplex PCR, the repertoire was profiled, and TCRdb retains in-frame clones only, with some absent. Of about 200,000 clones in the sample, around four fifths were seen once. Sequenced: peripheral blood. The gene calls are TRBV3-1 (or the pseudogene TRBV3-2) and TRBJ2-3; TRBD1 might be the D (6 bases). The clonotype originates from a man in his fifties or sixties with COVID-19, enrolled during active disease. The CDR3 is CASSQGSQGDTQYF. The CDR3 DNA follows: TGTGCCAGCAGCCAAGGTTCACAGGGTGATACGCAGTATTTT.